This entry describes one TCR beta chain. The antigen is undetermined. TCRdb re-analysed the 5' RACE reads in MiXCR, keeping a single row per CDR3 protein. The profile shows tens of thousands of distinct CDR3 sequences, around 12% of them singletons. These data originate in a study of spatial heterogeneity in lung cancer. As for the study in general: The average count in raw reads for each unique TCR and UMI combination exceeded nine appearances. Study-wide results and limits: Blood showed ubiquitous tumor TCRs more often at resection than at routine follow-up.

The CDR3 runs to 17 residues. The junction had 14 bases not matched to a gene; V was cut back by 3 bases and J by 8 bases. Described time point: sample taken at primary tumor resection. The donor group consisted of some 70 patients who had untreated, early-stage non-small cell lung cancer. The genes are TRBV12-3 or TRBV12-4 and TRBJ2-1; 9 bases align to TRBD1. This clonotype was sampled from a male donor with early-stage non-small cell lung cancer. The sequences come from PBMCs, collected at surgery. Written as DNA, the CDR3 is TGTGCCAGCAGTTTTGGTTGGACAGGGGAGGGGTTGGATGAGCAGTTCTTC. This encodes CASSFGWTGEGLDEQFF.